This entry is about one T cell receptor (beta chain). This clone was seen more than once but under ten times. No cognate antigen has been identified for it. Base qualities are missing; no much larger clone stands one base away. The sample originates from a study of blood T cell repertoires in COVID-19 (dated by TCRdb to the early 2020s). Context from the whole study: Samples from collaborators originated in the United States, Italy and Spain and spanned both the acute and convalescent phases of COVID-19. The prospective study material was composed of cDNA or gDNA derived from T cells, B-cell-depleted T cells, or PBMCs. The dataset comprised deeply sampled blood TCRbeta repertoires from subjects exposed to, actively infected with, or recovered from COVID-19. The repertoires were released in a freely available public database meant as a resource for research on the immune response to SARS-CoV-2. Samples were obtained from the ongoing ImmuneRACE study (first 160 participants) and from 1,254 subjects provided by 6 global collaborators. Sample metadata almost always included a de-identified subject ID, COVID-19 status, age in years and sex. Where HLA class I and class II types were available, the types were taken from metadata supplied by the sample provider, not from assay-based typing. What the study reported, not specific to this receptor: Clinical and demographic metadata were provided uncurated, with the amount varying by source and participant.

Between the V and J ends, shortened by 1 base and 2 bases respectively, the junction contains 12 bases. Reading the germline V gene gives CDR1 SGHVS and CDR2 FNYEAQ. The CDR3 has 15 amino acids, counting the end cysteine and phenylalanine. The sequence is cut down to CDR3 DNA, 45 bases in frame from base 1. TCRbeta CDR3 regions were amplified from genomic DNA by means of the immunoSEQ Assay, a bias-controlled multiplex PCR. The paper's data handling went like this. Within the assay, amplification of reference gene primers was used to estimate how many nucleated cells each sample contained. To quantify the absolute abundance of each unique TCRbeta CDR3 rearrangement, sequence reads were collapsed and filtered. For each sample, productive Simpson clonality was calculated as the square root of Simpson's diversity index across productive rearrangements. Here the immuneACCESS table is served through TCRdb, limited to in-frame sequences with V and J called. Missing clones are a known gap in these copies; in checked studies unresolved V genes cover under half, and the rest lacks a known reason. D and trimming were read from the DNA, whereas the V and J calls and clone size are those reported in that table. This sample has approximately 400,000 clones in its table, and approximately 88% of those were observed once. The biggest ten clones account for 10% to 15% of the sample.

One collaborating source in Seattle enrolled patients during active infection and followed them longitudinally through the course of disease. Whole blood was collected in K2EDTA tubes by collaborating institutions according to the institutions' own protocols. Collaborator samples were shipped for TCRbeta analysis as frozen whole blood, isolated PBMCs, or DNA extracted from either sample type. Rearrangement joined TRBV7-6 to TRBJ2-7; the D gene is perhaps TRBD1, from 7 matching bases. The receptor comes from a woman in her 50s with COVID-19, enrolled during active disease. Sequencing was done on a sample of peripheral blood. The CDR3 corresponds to CASSLVRGVTYEQYF. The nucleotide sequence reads TGTGCCAGCAGCTTAGTCAGGGGGGTTACCTACGAGCAGTACTTC.